The 11 T cell receptor beta chains listed next were all sequenced from one sample in a study of T-cell reconstitution after alpha-beta-depleted transplantation in children. The library targeted TCRbeta and was prepared with unique molecular identifiers. TCRdb passed the PCR reads through MiXCR, listing each CDR3 protein once. This sample yields about 590,000 distinct CDR3 sequences, of which approximately 13% are seen a single time; 2.2% belongs to the top ten. The source material was PBMCs, mostly from graft donor cells, sampled 360 days after TCRalphabeta/CD19-depleted stem cell transplant. The receptors shown here come from a male patient between 5 and 17 years old who had a stem cell transplant for acute myeloid leukemia, so the T cells may come from the graft donor.

This clonotype was seen more than once but under ten times. The chain carries TRBV7-3 and TRBJ2-7; D unresolved. The CDR3 loop spans 13 amino acids. The V gene's germline CDR1 is SGHTA and CDR2 FQGTGA. V lost 5 bases and J 4 bases, leaving 12 bases between the germline ends. As DNA, the CDR3 is TGTGCCAGCAGCCCACGGTGGGGTTACGAGCAGTACTTC. Protein: CASSPRWGYEQYF.

This chain links TRBV25-1 with TRBJ2-2, with D possibly TRBD1 on 6 matching bases. The CDR3 is 14 residues long. Between the trimmed V and J ends, which lost 5 bases and 5 bases, there was a span of 12 bases. The germline gives CDR1 MGHDK, CDR2 SYGVNS. This chain's CDR3 is CASSSGTPTGELFF. As DNA, the CDR3 is TGTGCCAGCAGTTCCGGGACACCAACCGGGGAGCTGTTTTTT.

Written as DNA, the CDR3 is TGTGCCAGCAGCGCGATCCCGGGACTAGCGGAAGAGACCCAGTACTTC. Translation: CASSAIPGLAEETQYF. The rearrangement uses TRBV9 and TRBJ2-5; TRBD2 agrees at 11 bases. Unmatched junction bases numbered 7, after V lost 3 bases and J lost 3 bases. In germline, CDR1 is SGDLS, CDR2 YYNGEE. The CDR3 is 16 residues long.

The sample holds a few counts of this clonotype. V gene TRBV4-3 combines with J gene TRBJ2-5, with a possible D match to TRBD1 (5 bases). This CDR3 has 15 amino acids. V lost 1 base and J lost 2, with 11 bases in between. Per germline, CDR1 LGHNA and CDR2 YSLEER. CDR3 bases: TGCGCCAGCAGCCAAGCCAGGGTAGGGCAAGAGACCCAGTACTTC. This codes for CASSQARVGQETQYF.

This clonotype has a handful of counts. The chain carries TRBV30 and TRBJ2-1, with D unresolved. Germline V gene sequence: CDR1 GTSNPN, CDR2 SVGIG (reference sequence). With 3 bases removed from V and 7 bases from J, the gap between germline ends came to 7 bases. The length of the CDR3 is 11 residues. The CDR3 DNA is TGTGCCTGGAGAGGTGGGAATGAGCAGTTCTTC. Its translation is CAWRGGNEQFF.

This clonotype appeared many times. This rearrangement joins TRBV28 to TRBJ2-7, with a tentative D call TRBD2 (6 bases). CDR3 length: 12 amino acids. The germline gives CDR1 MDHEN, CDR2 SYDVKM. V was pared by 7 bases and J by 7 bases, with 14 bases between. CDR3 sequence reads: CASNLPGLEQYF. CDR3 nucleotides: TGTGCCAGCAATCTCCCCGGACTAGAGCAGTACTTC. Full variable domain (rest looked up from reference TRBV28 and TRBJ2-7): DVKVTQSSRYLVKRTGEKVFLECVQDMDHENMFWYRQDPGLGLRLIYFSYDVKMKEKGDIPEGYSVSREKKERFSLILESASTNQTSMYLCASNLPGLEQYFGPGTRLTVT.

The chain employs TRBV3-1 and TRBJ2-7; unclear D gene. The CDR3 has 13 amino acids. Trimming took off 0 bases at V and 9 bases at J, with 12 bases between the two ends. Germline CDR1 LGHDT, CDR2 YNNKEL (reference sequence). The CDR3 region is CASSQEGQTGQYF. The CDR3 region has the DNA TGTGCCAGCAGCCAAGAAGGGCAGACCGGGCAGTACTTC.

The CDR3 spells CASSEGLAGYNEQFF. CDR3 bases: TGTGCCAGCAGTGAAGGACTAGCGGGCTACAATGAGCAGTTCTTC. The gene calls are TRBV2 and TRBJ2-1; 10 nucleotides align to TRBD2. With V trimmed by 1 base and J by 3 bases, 0 bases remained unmatched. Germline CDR1 and CDR2: SNHLY and FYNNEI. CDR3 length equals 15 residues.

This clonotype was counted only a few times. This sequence joins TRBV6-2 or TRBV6-3 and TRBJ2-2; no clear D gene. V lost 6 bases and J lost 0, with 8 bases in between. This CDR3 has 14 residues. Germline V gene lookup returns CDR1 MNHEY and CDR2 SVGEGT. CDR3 nucleotides: TGTGCCAGCAGACCCAGCCCGAACACCGGGGAGCTGTTTTTT. Protein: CASRPSPNTGELFF.

The chain has TRBV29-1 and TRBJ2-1; possibly TRBD2 for D (5 bases). V lost 0 bases, J lost 7 bases, and 13 bases lay in between. Per the germline V gene, CDR1 is SQVTM and CDR2 is ANQGSEA. The CDR3 runs to 14 residues. The CDR3 loop is CSVEDSWTGNEQFF. As DNA, the CDR3 is TGCAGCGTTGAAGATTCCTGGACGGGGAATGAGCAGTTCTTC.

This clonotype has more than one count but fewer than ten. The J gene is TRBJ1-1, the V gene TRBV12-3 or TRBV12-4; D is uncertain. V dropped 6 bases and J dropped 10 bases, with 12 bases sitting between them. The CDR3 is made up of 11 amino acids. The CDR3 loop is CASRSTARAFF. The DNA of the CDR3 is TGTGCCAGCAGATCCACCGCCCGAGCTTTCTTT.